This is a list of T cell receptor beta chains from one sample in a study of CD8 T cells in ankylosing spondylitis. TCRdb processed the 5' RACE reads anew with MiXCR; each CDR3 protein has one entry. The data show more than 200,000 distinct CDR3 sequences, with 20% to 30% seen just once and over 0.55% held by the top ten. The specimen sequenced was blood, either unsorted or a sorted T cell fraction (not recorded which). The receptors shown here come from a male donor with ankylosing spondylitis or in good health (not recorded which). CDR3s include the opening cysteine and the closing phenylalanine or tryptophan. A D gene is named only where the DNA matches it firmly. Only part of the rows carry a size: once, few, many, or a class if the clone is expanded.

j_gene: TRBJ2-3; abundance: many; d_gene: -; v_gene: TRBV10-3; CDR3aa: CAISVTGSRNTDTQYF; CDR3nt: TGTGCCATCAGTGTTACAGGGTCACGAAACACAGATACGCAGTATTTT
j_gene: TRBJ2-7; abundance: -; d_gene: TRBD2; v_gene: TRBV20-1; CDR3aa: CSAFSGGSQEQYF; CDR3nt: TGCAGTGCCTTCTCCGGGGGGTCCCAGGAGCAGTACTTC
j_gene: TRBJ2-3; abundance: once; d_gene: TRBD2; v_gene: TRBV19; CDR3aa: CATDAGTSYGDTQYF; CDR3nt: TGTGCCACCGACGCCGGGACTAGTTATGGTGATACGCAGTATTTT
j_gene: TRBJ2-7; abundance: -; d_gene: TRBD2; v_gene: TRBV10-3; CDR3aa: CAIRAGGADEQYF; CDR3nt: TGTGCCATAAGGGCGGGGGGTGCAGACGAGCAGTACTTC
j_gene: TRBJ2-5; abundance: -; d_gene: -; v_gene: TRBV5-1; CDR3aa: CASSLRGDEGETQYF; CDR3nt: TGCGCCAGCAGCTTGAGAGGGGACGAGGGGGAGACCCAGTACTTC
j_gene: TRBJ2-3; abundance: many; d_gene: -; v_gene: TRBV29-1; CDR3aa: CSVVPRDTQYF; CDR3nt: TGCAGCGTTGTCCCCAGAGATACGCAGTATTTT
j_gene: TRBJ2-7; abundance: many; d_gene: -; v_gene: TRBV2; CDR3aa: CASSELYEQYF; CDR3nt: TGTGCCAGCAGTGAGCTCTACGAGCAGTACTTC
j_gene: TRBJ1-1; abundance: many; d_gene: -; v_gene: TRBV6-6; CDR3aa: CASSYIESEAFF; CDR3nt: TGTGCCAGCAGTTACATCGAAAGTGAAGCTTTCTTT
j_gene: TRBJ2-3; abundance: -; d_gene: TRBD1; v_gene: TRBV7-2; CDR3aa: CASSSRQGWPDTQYF; CDR3nt: TGTGCCAGCAGCTCCCGACAGGGTTGGCCAGATACGCAGTATTTT
j_gene: TRBJ2-4; abundance: many; d_gene: TRBD1; v_gene: TRBV12-3/TRBV12-4; CDR3aa: CASSSTGVNIQYF; CDR3nt: TGTGCCAGCAGTTCGACAGGGGTGAACATTCAGTACTTC
j_gene: TRBJ2-3; abundance: once; d_gene: TRBD2; v_gene: TRBV19; CDR3aa: CASSILISGALTDTQYF; CDR3nt: TGTGCCAGTAGTATCCTGATTAGCGGGGCCCTCACAGATACGCAGTATTTT
j_gene: TRBJ2-7; abundance: many; d_gene: TRBD1; v_gene: TRBV5-1; CDR3aa: CASSLGQGAYYEQYF; CDR3nt: TGCGCCAGCAGCTTGGGACAGGGGGCCTATTACGAGCAGTACTTC
j_gene: TRBJ2-3; abundance: few; d_gene: TRBD2; v_gene: TRBV20-1; CDR3aa: CSARRTSGGPTDTQYF; CDR3nt: TGCAGTGCTAGAAGGACTAGCGGGGGGCCAACAGATACGCAGTATTTT
j_gene: TRBJ2-1; abundance: many; d_gene: -; v_gene: TRBV7-3; CDR3aa: CASSLRGKPGLNEQFF; CDR3nt: TGTGCCAGCAGCTTAAGGGGGAAGCCGGGGTTGAATGAGCAGTTCTTC
j_gene: TRBJ2-7; abundance: many; d_gene: -; v_gene: TRBV3-1; CDR3aa: CASSQGFQGEQYF; CDR3nt: TGTGCCAGCAGCCAAGGATTCCAGGGTGAGCAGTACTTC
j_gene: TRBJ1-6; abundance: -; d_gene: TRBD1; v_gene: TRBV28; CDR3aa: CASTSLTGQSNSPLHF; CDR3nt: TGTGCCAGCACTTCCCTAACGGGACAGTCGAATTCACCCCTCCACTTT
j_gene: TRBJ2-7; abundance: few; d_gene: -; v_gene: TRBV7-9; CDR3aa: CASSPRQRPYEQYF; CDR3nt: TGTGCCAGCAGCCCCCGACAGCGGCCCTACGAGCAGTACTTC
j_gene: TRBJ2-3; abundance: many; d_gene: TRBD2; v_gene: TRBV12-3/TRBV12-4; CDR3aa: CASSPTSGGALLDTQYF; CDR3nt: TGTGCCAGCAGCCCGACTAGCGGGGGGGCTCTCCTAGATACGCAGTATTTT
j_gene: TRBJ2-1; abundance: few; d_gene: TRBD2; v_gene: TRBV6-2/TRBV6-3; CDR3aa: CASSYLGGGRNEQFF; CDR3nt: TGTGCCAGCAGTTACCTAGGCGGGGGGCGGAATGAGCAGTTCTTC
j_gene: TRBJ2-3; abundance: -; d_gene: -; v_gene: TRBV29-1; CDR3aa: CSAGDWGDTQYF; CDR3nt: TGCAGCGCCGGCGACTGGGGTGATACGCAGTATTTT
j_gene: TRBJ1-2; abundance: -; d_gene: -; v_gene: TRBV12-3/TRBV12-4; CDR3aa: CASSLSTTAKYGYTF; CDR3nt: TGTGCCAGCAGTTTATCGACGACTGCGAAATATGGCTACACCTTC
j_gene: TRBJ2-1; abundance: many; d_gene: TRBD1; v_gene: TRBV20-1; CDR3aa: CSAARDRANNEQFF; CDR3nt: TGCAGTGCTGCCCGGGACAGGGCGAACAATGAGCAGTTCTTC
j_gene: TRBJ2-3; abundance: once; d_gene: TRBD1; v_gene: TRBV6-1; CDR3aa: CASTSTGGADTQYF; CDR3nt: TGTGCCAGCACCTCGACAGGGGGCGCGGATACGCAGTATTTT
j_gene: TRBJ1-2; abundance: many; d_gene: TRBD1; v_gene: TRBV7-9; CDR3aa: CASSLSTGAYGYTF; CDR3nt: TGTGCCAGCAGCTTATCGACAGGGGCCTATGGCTACACCTTC
j_gene: TRBJ2-1; abundance: many; d_gene: -; v_gene: TRBV7-6; CDR3aa: CASSLVPGRYNEQFF; CDR3nt: TGTGCCAGCAGCTTAGTCCCCGGAAGATACAATGAGCAGTTCTTC
j_gene: TRBJ1-3; abundance: -; d_gene: -; v_gene: TRBV12-3/TRBV12-4; CDR3aa: CASSLWRDSGNTIYF; CDR3nt: TGTGCCAGCAGTTTATGGAGAGACTCTGGAAACACCATATATTTT
j_gene: TRBJ2-1; abundance: -; d_gene: -; v_gene: TRBV7-2; CDR3aa: CASSIGWGSYNEQFF; CDR3nt: TGTGCCAGCAGCATAGGCTGGGGGTCCTACAATGAGCAGTTCTTC
j_gene: TRBJ1-5; abundance: many; d_gene: -; v_gene: TRBV2; CDR3aa: CASNEGQNNQPQHF; CDR3nt: TGTGCCAGCAACGAGGGGCAGAACAATCAGCCCCAGCATTTT
j_gene: TRBJ2-5; abundance: many; d_gene: -; v_gene: TRBV20-1; CDR3aa: CSARDPDFQETQYF; CDR3nt: TGCAGTGCTAGAGATCCAGACTTCCAAGAGACCCAGTACTTC
j_gene: TRBJ1-5; abundance: few; d_gene: -; v_gene: TRBV20-1; CDR3aa: CSARGLPSQPQHF; CDR3nt: TGCAGTGCTAGAGGACTTCCCAGCCAGCCCCAGCATTTT
j_gene: TRBJ2-3; abundance: -; d_gene: -; v_gene: TRBV20-1; CDR3aa: CSAFESSDTQYF; CDR3nt: TGCAGTGCTTTCGAGAGCTCCGATACGCAGTATTTT
j_gene: TRBJ2-1; abundance: -; d_gene: TRBD2; v_gene: TRBV5-4; CDR3aa: CASSLELAGYNEQFF; CDR3nt: TGTGCCAGCAGCTTGGAGCTAGCGGGGTACAATGAGCAGTTCTTC
j_gene: TRBJ2-3; abundance: many; d_gene: TRBD2; v_gene: TRBV20-1; CDR3aa: CSARTSGGSSRDTQYF; CDR3nt: TGCAGTGCTAGAACGAGCGGGGGGTCTTCCAGAGATACGCAGTATTTT
j_gene: TRBJ2-7; abundance: few; d_gene: -; v_gene: TRBV5-1; CDR3aa: CASSFGLATYEQYF; CDR3nt: TGCGCCAGCAGCTTCGGGCTAGCGACCTACGAGCAGTACTTC
j_gene: TRBJ2-2; abundance: -; d_gene: TRBD1; v_gene: TRBV29-1; CDR3aa: CSVTEGAPNTGELFF; CDR3nt: TGCAGCGTTACCGAGGGGGCCCCGAACACCGGGGAGCTGTTTTTT
j_gene: TRBJ2-7; abundance: many; d_gene: -; v_gene: TRBV4-1; CDR3aa: CASSQDPRRYEQYF; CDR3nt: TGCGCCAGCAGCCAAGATCCCCGCCGCTACGAGCAGTACTTC
j_gene: TRBJ2-3; abundance: many; d_gene: -; v_gene: TRBV7-9; CDR3aa: CASSLLGPDTQYF; CDR3nt: TGTGCCAGCAGCTTATTGGGTCCAGATACGCAGTATTTT
j_gene: TRBJ2-3; abundance: -; d_gene: TRBD2; v_gene: TRBV10-1; CDR3aa: CASSALTGGAGDTQYF; CDR3nt: TGCGCCAGCAGTGCACTGACGGGGGGGGCCGGAGATACGCAGTATTTT
j_gene: TRBJ2-5; abundance: -; d_gene: -; v_gene: TRBV29-1; CDR3aa: CSVGSRFGGRWETQYF; CDR3nt: TGCAGCGTTGGGTCGCGATTCGGAGGGCGGTGGGAGACCCAGTACTTC
j_gene: TRBJ2-3; abundance: few; d_gene: -; v_gene: TRBV20-1; CDR3aa: CSASTWGGDTQYF; CDR3nt: TGCAGTGCTAGTACATGGGGAGGAGATACGCAGTATTTT
j_gene: TRBJ2-1; abundance: few; d_gene: -; v_gene: TRBV5-6; CDR3aa: CASTQLPREYNEQFF; CDR3nt: TGTGCCAGCACCCAGTTGCCTAGAGAGTACAATGAGCAGTTCTTC
j_gene: TRBJ1-3; abundance: many; d_gene: -; v_gene: TRBV12-3/TRBV12-4; CDR3aa: CASSHRSPSGNTIYF; CDR3nt: TGTGCCAGCAGTCACAGGTCACCCTCTGGAAACACCATATATTTT